This T cell receptor (beta chain) was sequenced for a study of response to subunit inactivated influenza vaccine listed by TCRdb under 2018. For context, the study as a whole: The study used deep quantitative T cell receptor repertoire profiling to track responses to a trivalent subunit inactivated influenza vaccine.

The library was obtained by RT-PCR. TCRdb names Illumina HiSeq 2500 as the instrument used. TCRdb applied fastp at Q25 and MiXCR to the public reads, then kept only in-frame beta chains. A single entry per CDR3 protein holds the most common genes and DNA from its merged rows. Within this sample are 540,000 or so distinct CDR3 sequences, with 10% to 15% of them counted one time only. The ten top clones hold over 10% of the sample. Read against the paper, the sample's time point label means: around 42 days after influenza vaccine administration. CDR1 and CDR2 were assigned from the germline V gene (reference sequence) as GTSNPN and SVGIG. Taken from cysteine to phenylalanine, the CDR3 has 16 residues. The kept DNA is CDR3 alone, 48 bases in frame from the first base. V is trimmed back by 2 bases and J by 2 bases, and the junction contains 2 bases that no gene match accounts for. The table lists this clonotype with a few counts. Its antigen is still unknown. Base qualities are missing; no much larger clone stands one base away.

The paper's findings and limits, for the study overall: It was suggested by the authors that each seasonal influenza vaccination may recruit only a limited number of new T cells.

The sequence links TRBV30 to TRBJ2-2; 13 bases in the junction line up with TRBD2. The sequencing used PBMCs from blood, collected about 6 weeks after vaccination. The TCR sequence derives from a man over 45 who received an inactivated influenza vaccine. Donor details come from another sample of the same person, matched by shared clones. The CDR3 region has the sequence CAWSRGLAGNTGELFF. The sequenced DNA is TGTGCCTGGAGTAGGGGACTAGCGGGAAACACCGGGGAGCTGTTTTTT.